The 27 T cell receptor beta chains presented below share a single source sample, sequenced in a study of T-cell reconstitution after alpha-beta-depleted transplantation in children. Unique molecular identifiers were incorporated when the TCRbeta library was constructed. In TCRdb, the PCR reads were re-called with MiXCR into one record per CDR3 protein. The data hold roughly 350,000 distinct CDR3 sequences, with around a tenth observed a single time. This sample comprised PBMCs from the stem cell graft donor, obtained from the stem cell graft. The receptors were gathered from a human donor who donated a stem cell graft to a child with acute lymphoblastic leukemia.

The chain has TRBV27 and TRBJ2-1; 10 nucleotides match TRBD2. The CDR3 runs to 19 residues. Losses at the gene ends were 1 base for V and 8 bases for J; bases not matched to a gene: 17. Per the germline V gene, CDR1 is MNHEY and CDR2 is SMNVEV (reference sequence). The CDR3 sequence: CASSLYTRGSSGRDYEQFF. The CDR3 nucleotides are TGTGCCAGCAGTTTATACACTCGTGGCTCTAGCGGGAGAGACTATGAGCAGTTCTTC.

This clonotype appeared a few times. This chain connects TRBV20-1 to TRBJ2-1; 7 positions agree with TRBD2. V lost 4 bases to trimming and J lost 4 bases; unmatched junction nucleotides: 10. The CDR3 is made up of 15 amino acids. In germline, CDR1 is DFQATT, CDR2 SNEGSKA (reference sequence). The CDR3 DNA reads TGCAGTGCTACAGACCGGGACTATGATTACAATGAGCAGTTCTTC. It is translated as CSATDRDYDYNEQFF.

The J gene is TRBJ2-3, the V gene TRBV6-1, with 8 nucleotides matching TRBD2. V dropped 0 bases and J dropped 4; count of bases not matched to a gene: 9. This CDR3 comprises 17 residues. In germline, CDR1 is MNHNS, CDR2 SASEGT. CDR3 coding DNA: TGTGCCAGCAGTGAAGCAAGCGGGGGCGGTCACGCAGATACGCAGTATTTT. Translating gives CASSEASGGGHADTQYF.

The chain joins TRBV6-1 to TRBJ2-7; D possibly corresponds to TRBD1 (5 bases). Germline V lookup: CDR1 MNHNS, CDR2 SASEGT. With 2 bases removed from V and 9 bases from J, the gap between germline ends came to 20 bases. The CDR3 spans 15 residues. CDR3 in DNA: TGTGCCAGCAGTGAATGGGCAGGGAAGGGTATTTGGCAGTACTTC. This gives the protein CASSEWAGKGIWQYF.

This clonotype was recorded at least ten times. The V call is TRBV27, the J call TRBJ1-5, with 9 bases that match TRBD1. The CDR3 runs to 13 residues. CDR1 is MNHEY and CDR2 is SMNVEV in the germline V gene (reference sequence). Trimming cost V 8 bases and J 5 bases; bases outside gene matches: 4. The CDR3 nucleotides are TGTGCCAGCCGGACAGGGGAATATCAGCCCCAGCATTTT. It encodes CASRTGEYQPQHF.

The genes are TRBV14 and TRBJ2-1; 7 bases fit TRBD2. The J segment lost 13 bases and the V segment lost 2 bases, leaving 8 bases of the junction unmatched. This CDR3 has 13 residues. CDR1 is SGHDN and CDR2 is FVKESK in the germline V gene. CDR3 region: CASSQRKAGLQFF. The CDR3 DNA sequence: TGTGCCAGCAGCCAACGAAAAGCGGGACTCCAGTTCTTC.

This clonotype was observed a few times. The genes are TRBV12-3 or TRBV12-4 and TRBJ2-7; weak D call: TRBD2 (8 bases). V gave up 2 bases and J gave up 6 bases, with 20 bases separating them. This CDR3 is built from 16 residues. The CDR3 nucleotides read TGTGCCAGCAGTTTATCGGGAGGGGGCGCCCAGCGCGAGCAGTACTTC. Translation gives CASSLSGGGAQREQYF.

Only a few counts were recorded for this clonotype. The rearrangement joins TRBV5-1 to TRBJ2-3; 9 bases line up with TRBD2. The CDR3 is 17 residues long. Trimming at V came to 3 bases and at J to 0 bases, leaving 8 bases not matched to a gene. Germline V gene data show CDR1 as SGHRS and CDR2 as YFSETQ. The CDR3 sequence is CASSSPGLAYSTDTQYF. The CDR3 nucleotides are TGCGCCAGCAGCTCCCCGGGACTAGCTTACAGCACAGATACGCAGTATTTT.

This clonotype was detected ten times or more. The rearrangement joins TRBV10-3 to TRBJ2-5; D is uncertain. This CDR3 has 17 residues. Trimming shortened V by 3 bases and J by 5 bases, and 22 bases separated the two germline ends. Per the germline V gene, CDR1 is ENHRY and CDR2 is SYGVKD. The CDR3 bases are TGTGCCATCAGTGATTCCTTTCTGGACCCGCAAGGGGAGACCCAGTACTTC. It codes for CAISDSFLDPQGETQYF.

This sequence joins TRBV15 and TRBJ2-3; the match to TRBD2 covers 12 bases. J lost 6 bases, V lost 2 bases, and 3 bases had no gene match. The CDR3 loop spans 15 amino acids. Germline V lookup: CDR1 LNHNV, CDR2 YYDKDF (reference sequence). CDR3 in amino acids: CATSRLAGGGDTQYF. CDR3 nucleotide sequence: TGTGCCACCAGCAGACTAGCGGGAGGGGGTGATACGCAGTATTTT.

The rearrangement joins TRBV7-2 to TRBJ2-7; D is uncertain. Germline V gene lookup returns CDR1 SGHTA and CDR2 FQGNSA. This CDR3 is 13 amino acids long. Deletions cut 5 bases from V and 2 bases from J, with 10 bases between. The CDR3 is CASSHSPTYEQYF. DNA for the CDR3: TGTGCCAGCAGCCATTCACCCACCTACGAGCAGTACTTC. Complete variable domain (other parts from reference TRBV7-2 and TRBJ2-7): GAGVSQSPSNKVTEKGKDVELRCDPISGHTALYWYRQSLGQGLEFLIYFQGNSAPDKSGLPSDRFSAERTGGSVSTLTIQRTQQEDSAVYLCASSHSPTYEQYFGPGTRLTVT.

This chain uses TRBV6-1 with TRBJ2-7; D remains unclear. The CDR3 has 10 residues. Trimming removed 9 bases at V and 4 bases at J, with 7 bases between. Germline CDR1 and CDR2: MNHNS and SASEGT. CDR3 nucleotide sequence: TGTGCCAGTAACATGTACGAGCAGTACTTC. It yields the protein CASNMYEQYF.

V usage is TRBV10-3 and J usage is TRBJ2-7, with a tentative D call TRBD2 (7 bases). With 2 bases removed from V and 0 bases from J, the gap between germline ends came to 11 bases. Germline CDR1 is ENHRY and CDR2 is SYGVKD. CDR3 length: 15 amino acids. CDR3 in amino acids: CAISEPGGVSYEQYF. The CDR3 bases are TGTGCCATCAGTGAGCCGGGGGGCGTCTCCTACGAGCAGTACTTC.

This clonotype was recorded at least ten times. The chain joins TRBV10-3 to TRBJ2-1, with 9 bases lining up with TRBD2. The CDR3 consists of 14 residues. V was clipped by 6 bases and J by 6 bases; unmatched bases: 6. CDR1 is ENHRY and CDR2 is SYGVKD in the germline V gene. In DNA, the CDR3 is TGTGCCATCAGCTCGGGACTAGCAGGCAATGAGCAGTTCTTC. Its translation is CAISSGLAGNEQFF.

This clonotype has just a few counts. The genes are TRBV20-1 and TRBJ2-1; 8 bases are shared with TRBD2. J lost 4 bases, V lost 5 bases, and 13 bases had no gene match. Germline-derived CDR1 and CDR2 are DFQATT and SNEGSKA (reference sequence). The CDR3 consists of 16 residues. CDR3 nucleotide sequence: TGCAGTGCTCCCCGTGGAGCGGGAGTCCGATACAATGAGCAGTTCTTC. Protein: CSAPRGAGVRYNEQFF.

The CDR3 coding sequence is TGTGCCAGCAGCTTATCGTCCGGGGATCTCTACGAGCAGTACTTC. Amino acid sequence: CASSLSSGDLYEQYF. This chain joins TRBV7-6 and TRBJ2-7; possible D gene TRBD2, 5 bases. This CDR3 region has 15 residues. Trimming stripped 2 bases from V and 3 bases from J, with 14 bases between. From germline, CDR1 is SGHVS and CDR2 FNYEAQ.

The table lists this clonotype with many counts. The V gene is TRBV6-1, the J gene TRBJ2-4; 8 positions agree with TRBD1. Per the germline V gene, CDR1 is MNHNS and CDR2 is SASEGT. The J segment lost 2 bases and the V segment lost 6 bases, leaving 3 bases of the junction unmatched. CDR3 size: 14 residues. The DNA for the CDR3 is TGTGCCAGCAGGAGACAGGGGTCCAAAAACATTCAGTACTTC. Its translation: CASRRQGSKNIQYF.

Only a few counts were recorded for this clonotype. The chain couples TRBV12-3 or TRBV12-4 to TRBJ2-7; D might be TRBD2 (6 bases). V shed 3 bases and J shed 6 bases, with 12 bases lying between them. The CDR3 totals 13 residues. The CDR3 DNA follows: TGTGCCAGCAGTTTCTCCGGGAGTCGCGAGCAGTACTTC. As protein: CASSFSGSREQYF.

In DNA, the CDR3 is TGCGCCAGCAGCCAAGTCGGGGCTAGCGGGAGCTATGAGCAGTTCTTC. Its translation: CASSQVGASGSYEQFF. V gene TRBV4-1 combines with J gene TRBJ2-1, with 10 positions matching TRBD2. CDR1 MGHRA and CDR2 YSYEKL come from the germline V gene. The CDR3 runs 16 residues. V was clipped by 1 base and J by 8 bases; unmatched bases: 8.

In its sample, this clonotype was seen a few times. The rearrangement links TRBV28 to TRBJ2-1; no clear D. The germline V and J ends were trimmed by 2 bases and 0 bases, with 14 bases remaining between them. The CDR3 is made up of 17 amino acids. Per the germline V gene, CDR1 is MDHEN and CDR2 is SYDVKM. CDR3 in amino acids: CASSLMAATSSYNEQFF. The CDR3 nucleotides read TGTGCCAGCAGTTTAATGGCAGCCACCTCCTCCTACAATGAGCAGTTCTTC. Complete variable domain (other parts from reference TRBV28 and TRBJ2-1): DVKVTQSSRYLVKRTGEKVFLECVQDMDHENMFWYRQDPGLGLRLIYFSYDVKMKEKGDIPEGYSVSREKKERFSLILESASTNQTSMYLCASSLMAATSSYNEQFFGPGTRLTVL.

The V gene is TRBV4-1, the J gene TRBJ2-7; 8 bases line up with TRBD2. CDR3 length equals 15 residues. J lost 2 bases, V lost 1 base, and 4 bases had no gene match. Germline V gives CDR1 MGHRA, CDR2 YSYEKL. The CDR3 loop is CASSQGPSGPYEQYF. The DNA for the CDR3 is TGCGCCAGCAGCCAAGGGCCTAGCGGGCCCTACGAGCAGTACTTC.

This clonotype was detected many times. The CDR3: CASSLELGEQFF. In DNA form, the CDR3 reads TGTGCCAGCAGCTTAGAGTTGGGTGAGCAGTTCTTC. V usage is TRBV7-2 and J usage is TRBJ2-1; D is undetermined. The CDR3 contains 12 residues. V lost 1 base and J lost 9, with 7 bases in between. Germline CDR1 reads SGHTA; CDR2 reads FQGNSA.

CDR3 residues: CASSQVPGRRDLSEQYF. The CDR3 bases are TGTGCCAGCAGCCAAGTCCCAGGAAGGCGGGACCTGTCCGAGCAGTACTTC. The genes are TRBV4-2 and TRBJ2-7; D might be TRBD2 (6 bases). Germline CDR1 LGHNA, CDR2 YNFKEQ. V was cut by 1 base and J by 6 bases, with 22 bases left in between. This CDR3 contains 17 residues.

This clonotype was seen more than once but under ten times. The rearrangement links TRBV5-5 to TRBJ1-5; D not certain. Germline V CDR1 and CDR2: SGHKS, YYEKEE (reference sequence). The V and J ends lost 2 bases and 1 base respectively, with 7 bases between them. The CDR3 contains 14 residues. The CDR3 nucleotides read TGTGCCAGCAGCTTTACTGACAGCAATCAGCCCCAGCATTTT. Protein product: CASSFTDSNQPQHF.

The rearrangement joins TRBV4-2 to TRBJ2-5; D is uncertain. Looked up from germline, CDR1 is LGHNA and CDR2 is YNFKEQ. V was pared by 0 bases and J by 5 bases, with 10 bases between. The CDR3 is made up of 14 amino acids. CDR3 nucleotides: TGTGCCAGCAGCCAAGAATGGGAAGGGGAGACCCAGTACTTC. As protein: CASSQEWEGETQYF.

The chain's CDR3 is CASSGRTATNEKLFF. DNA of the CDR3: TGTGCCAGCAGTGGGAGGACAGCAACTAATGAAAAACTGTTTTTT. This rearrangement joins TRBV2 to TRBJ1-4, with D tentatively TRBD1 (6 bases). Germline CDR1 reads SNHLY; CDR2 reads FYNNEI. Trimming left V 4 bases short and J 0 bases short, with 9 bases between. This CDR3 is 15 amino acids long. Looking up the rest from reference TRBV2 and TRBJ1-4 gives the full variable domain: EPEVTQTPSHQVTQMGQEVILRCVPISNHLYFYWYRQILGQKVEFLVSFYNNEISEKSEIFDDQFSVERPDGSNFTLKIRSTKLEDSAMYFCASSGRTATNEKLFFGSGTQLSVL.

This clonotype was counted at least ten times. The V call is TRBV4-3, the J call TRBJ1-3; TRBD1 might be the D (6 bases). CDR1 and CDR2 (germline): LGHNA, YSLEER. The CDR3 has 15 residues. The V and J ends lost 2 bases and 2 bases respectively, with 10 bases between them. CDR3 residues: CASSQKTGPGNTIYF. The CDR3 DNA reads as TGCGCCAGCAGCCAAAAAACAGGGCCTGGAAACACCATATATTTT.